This note documents a single T cell receptor (beta chain) sequence. The table came from immunoSEQ multiplex PCR; TCRdb's copy has only in-frame clones and leaves some out. Here the sample spans a few hundred thousand clones, approximately 90% being singletons. The record originates from a study of blood T cell repertoires in COVID-19. V shed 6 bases and J 1 base; nucleotides not matched to a gene: 6. The CDR3 length is 14 residues. Germline V CDR1 and CDR2: SNHLY, FYNNEI. V usage is TRBV2 and J usage is TRBJ2-7; 7 nucleotides agree with TRBD1. The TCR sequence derives from a woman aged 40 to 50 who had recovered from COVID-19. Sequencing was done on a sample of PBMCs or T cells enriched from blood (not recorded which). The CDR3 loop is CASRTWTGSYEQYF. The CDR3 nucleotides are TGTGCCAGCAGGACGTGGACAGGTTCCTACGAGCAGTACTTC.